This TCR beta chain was captured in a study of T cells in Graves' hyperthyroidism and ophthalmopathy. This clonotype showed up many times. V gave up 0 bases and J gave up 6 bases; unmatched junction bases: 0. Germline CDR1 reads SGHTA; CDR2 reads FQGNSA. The CDR3 consists of 14 residues. From RNA transcripts, TCR beta CDR3 regions were amplified. First-round RT-PCR targeting the TCR CDR3 was performed with the HTBI primer set. TCRdb recomputed calls from the multiplex PCR reads with MiXCR, one row per CDR3 protein. The data hold 300,000 to 350,000 distinct CDR3 sequences, with 18% observed a single time.

Sequenced material: blood. V is TRBV7-2 and J is TRBJ2-1, with TRBD2 identical over 9 bases. The clonotype comes from a woman aged 45-60 years with Graves' hyperthyroidism. The CDR3 nucleotides read TGTGCCAGCAGCTTAGCTAGCGGGGGCAATGAGCAGTTCTTC. Residues: CASSLASGGNEQFF.